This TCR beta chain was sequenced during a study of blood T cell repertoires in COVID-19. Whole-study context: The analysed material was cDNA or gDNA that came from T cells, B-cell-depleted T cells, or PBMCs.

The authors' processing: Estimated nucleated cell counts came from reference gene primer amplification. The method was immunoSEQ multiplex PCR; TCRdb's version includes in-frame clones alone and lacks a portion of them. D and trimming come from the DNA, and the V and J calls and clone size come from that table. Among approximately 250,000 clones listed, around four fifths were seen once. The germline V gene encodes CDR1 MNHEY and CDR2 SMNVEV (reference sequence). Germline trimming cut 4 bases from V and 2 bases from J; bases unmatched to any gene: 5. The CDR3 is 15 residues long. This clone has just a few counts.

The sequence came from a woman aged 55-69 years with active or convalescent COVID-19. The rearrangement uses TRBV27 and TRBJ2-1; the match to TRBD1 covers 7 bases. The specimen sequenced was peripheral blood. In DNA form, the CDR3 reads TGTGCCAGCAGTTCCGCCGGGACAGCCTACAATGAGCAGTTCTTC. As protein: CASSSAGTAYNEQFF.